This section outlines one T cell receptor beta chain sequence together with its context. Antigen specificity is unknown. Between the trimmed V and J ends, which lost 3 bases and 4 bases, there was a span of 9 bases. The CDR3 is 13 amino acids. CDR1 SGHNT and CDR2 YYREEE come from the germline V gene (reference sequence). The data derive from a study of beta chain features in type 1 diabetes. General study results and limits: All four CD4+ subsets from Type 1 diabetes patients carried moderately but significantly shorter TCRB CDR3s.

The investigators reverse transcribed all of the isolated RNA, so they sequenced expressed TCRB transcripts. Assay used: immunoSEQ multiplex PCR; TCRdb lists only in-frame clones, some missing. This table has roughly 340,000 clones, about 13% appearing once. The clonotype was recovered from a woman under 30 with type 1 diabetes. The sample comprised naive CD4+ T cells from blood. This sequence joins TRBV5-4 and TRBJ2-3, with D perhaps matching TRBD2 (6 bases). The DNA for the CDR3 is TGTGCCAGCAGCTCCCCGGGAGCAGATACGCAGTATTTT. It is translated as CASSSPGADTQYF.